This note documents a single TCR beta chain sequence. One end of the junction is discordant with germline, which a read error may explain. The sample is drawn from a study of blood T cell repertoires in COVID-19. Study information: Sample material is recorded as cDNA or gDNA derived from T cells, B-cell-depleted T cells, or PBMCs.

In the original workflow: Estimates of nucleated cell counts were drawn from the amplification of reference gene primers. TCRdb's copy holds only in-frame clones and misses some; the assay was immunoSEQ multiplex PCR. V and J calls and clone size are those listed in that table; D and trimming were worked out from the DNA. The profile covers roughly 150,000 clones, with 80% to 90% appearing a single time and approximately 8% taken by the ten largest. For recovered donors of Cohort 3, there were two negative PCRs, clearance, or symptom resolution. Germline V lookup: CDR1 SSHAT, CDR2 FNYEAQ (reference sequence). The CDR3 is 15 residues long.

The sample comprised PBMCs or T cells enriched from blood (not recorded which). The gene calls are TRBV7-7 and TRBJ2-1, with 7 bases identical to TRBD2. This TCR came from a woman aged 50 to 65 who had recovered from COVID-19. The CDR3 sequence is CASSLKAGLNNEQFF. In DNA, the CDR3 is TGTGCTAGCAGCTTAAAAGCGGGACTGAACAATGAGCAGTTCTTC.